The T cell receptor (beta chain) described here comes from a study of CD8+ T cells in alopecia areata. Study background: The drug, oral tofacitinib, was given to treated patients at 5 to 10 mg twice daily. Study-level points and caveats: How baseline CD8+ expansion relates to response remains uncertain (there was one nonresponder). Compared with normal scalp, lesional scalp had higher clonality and more expanded CD8+ clones. Administration of tofacitinib significantly diminished scalp clonality and expanded CD8+ clones within the top 100.

The treatment: oral pan-JAK inhibitor, 5-10 mg twice daily. Per germline, CDR1 SGHRS and CDR2 YFSETQ. This CDR3 is built from 15 residues. Deletions cut 2 bases from V and 1 base from J, with 10 bases between. To note about this clone: Its antigen is currently unknown. Other DNA sequences from this sample encode an identical CDR3 as well.

Once RNA had been extracted, it was reverse transcribed into cDNA to act as the sequencing template. Some clones are missing from TCRdb's copy, which holds only in-frame ones; the method was immunoSEQ multiplex PCR. Of under 350,000 clones listed, roughly 60% were seen once; the top ten hold around 1.8%. This clonotype was obtained from a human donor with alopecia areata. Material: CD4+ T cells sorted from blood, obtained at week 24, from a patient treated with tofacitinib. The J gene is TRBJ2-1, the V gene TRBV5-1, with D tentatively TRBD1 or TRBD2 (5 bases each). The CDR3 nucleotides read TGCGCCAGCAGCTTTGGGACGGATTCCTACAATGAGCAGTTCTTC. Protein: CASSFGTDSYNEQFF.